A selection of T cell receptor beta chains follows, all from one sample in a study of T cells expressing NK-cell markers. Each CDR3 protein gets one entry in TCRdb, which reprocessed the 5' RACE reads and gives no DNA. This specimen shows about 540,000 distinct CDR3 sequences; the ten leading clones hold 3.5% to 4.5%. Sequencing was carried out using blood T cells: a sorted CD56 or NKG2C T cell subset, CD4+ or CD8+ T cells, or bulk PBMC T cells (not recorded which). Source of these receptors: a man aged 18 to 30 in good health. CDR3s include the opening cysteine and the closing phenylalanine or tryptophan. Fields, in order: V gene, J gene, CDR3 protein.

TRBV20-1	TRBJ2-3	CSARVANGADTQYF
TRBV20-1	TRBJ2-2	CSASIRDYPGGELFF
TRBV25-1	TRBJ1-1	CASSPKGRGYTEAFF
TRBV5-1	TRBJ2-3	CASSSQTASGTDTQYF
TRBV7-9	TRBJ2-5	CASSFRPIILQETQYF
TRBV29-1	TRBJ1-2	CTTGPGNYGYTF
TRBV5-5	TRBJ1-2	CASNAGARTYGYTF
TRBV20-1	TRBJ1-5	CSAHRGQASNQPQHF
TRBV11-2	TRBJ2-7	CASSYHRLAGIYEQYF
TRBV6-5	TRBJ2-1	CASSRPASLEQFF
TRBV6-2/TRBV6-3	TRBJ2-1	CATLGGSSYNEQFF
TRBV3-1	TRBJ2-1	CASRTGTSKFF